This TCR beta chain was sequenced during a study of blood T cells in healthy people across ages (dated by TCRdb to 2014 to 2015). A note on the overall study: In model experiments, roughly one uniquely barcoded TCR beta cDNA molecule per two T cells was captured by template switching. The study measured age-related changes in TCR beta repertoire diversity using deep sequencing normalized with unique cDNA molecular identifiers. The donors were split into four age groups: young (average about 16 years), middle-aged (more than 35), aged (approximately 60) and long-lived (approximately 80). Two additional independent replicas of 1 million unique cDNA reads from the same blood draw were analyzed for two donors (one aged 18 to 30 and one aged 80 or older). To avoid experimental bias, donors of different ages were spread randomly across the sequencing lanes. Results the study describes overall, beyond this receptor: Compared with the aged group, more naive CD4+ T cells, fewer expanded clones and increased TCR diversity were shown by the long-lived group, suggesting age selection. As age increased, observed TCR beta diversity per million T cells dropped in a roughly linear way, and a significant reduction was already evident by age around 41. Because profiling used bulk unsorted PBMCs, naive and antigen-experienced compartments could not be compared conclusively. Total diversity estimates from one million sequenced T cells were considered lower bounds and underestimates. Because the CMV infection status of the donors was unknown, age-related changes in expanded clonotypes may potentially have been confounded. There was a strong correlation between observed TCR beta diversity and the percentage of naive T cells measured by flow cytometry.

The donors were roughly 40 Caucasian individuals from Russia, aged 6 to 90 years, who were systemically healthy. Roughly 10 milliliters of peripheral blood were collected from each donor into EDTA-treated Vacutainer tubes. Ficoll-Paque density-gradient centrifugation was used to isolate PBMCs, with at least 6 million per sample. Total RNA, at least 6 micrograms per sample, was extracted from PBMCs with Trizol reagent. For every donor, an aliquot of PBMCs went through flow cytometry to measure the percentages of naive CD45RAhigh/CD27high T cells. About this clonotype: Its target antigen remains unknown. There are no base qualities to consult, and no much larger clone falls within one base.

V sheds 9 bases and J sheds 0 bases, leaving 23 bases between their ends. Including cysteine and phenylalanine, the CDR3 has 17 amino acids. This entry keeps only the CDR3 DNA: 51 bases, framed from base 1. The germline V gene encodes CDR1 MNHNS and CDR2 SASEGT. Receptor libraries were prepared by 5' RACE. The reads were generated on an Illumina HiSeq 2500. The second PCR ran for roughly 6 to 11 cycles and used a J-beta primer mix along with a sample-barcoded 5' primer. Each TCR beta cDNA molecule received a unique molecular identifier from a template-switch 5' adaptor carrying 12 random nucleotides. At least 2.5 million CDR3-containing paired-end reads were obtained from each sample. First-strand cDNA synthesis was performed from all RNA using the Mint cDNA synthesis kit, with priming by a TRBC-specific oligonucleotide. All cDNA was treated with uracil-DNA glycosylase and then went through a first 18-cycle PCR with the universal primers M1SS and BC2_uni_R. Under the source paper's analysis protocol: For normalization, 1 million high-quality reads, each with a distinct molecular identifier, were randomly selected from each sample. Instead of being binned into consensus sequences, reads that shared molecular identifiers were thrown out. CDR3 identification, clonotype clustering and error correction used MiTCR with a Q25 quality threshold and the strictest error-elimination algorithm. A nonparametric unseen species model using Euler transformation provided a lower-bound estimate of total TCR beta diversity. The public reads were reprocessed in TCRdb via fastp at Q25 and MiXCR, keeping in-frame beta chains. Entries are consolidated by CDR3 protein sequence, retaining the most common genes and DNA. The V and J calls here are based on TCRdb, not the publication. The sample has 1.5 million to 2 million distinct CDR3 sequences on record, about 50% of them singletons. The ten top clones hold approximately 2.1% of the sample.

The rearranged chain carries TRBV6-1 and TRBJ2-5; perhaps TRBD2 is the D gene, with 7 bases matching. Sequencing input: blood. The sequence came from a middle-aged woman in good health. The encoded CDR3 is CASSTPWGGGYQETQYF. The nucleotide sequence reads TGTGCCAGTAGCACCCCGTGGGGGGGCGGGTACCAAGAGACCCAGTACTTC.